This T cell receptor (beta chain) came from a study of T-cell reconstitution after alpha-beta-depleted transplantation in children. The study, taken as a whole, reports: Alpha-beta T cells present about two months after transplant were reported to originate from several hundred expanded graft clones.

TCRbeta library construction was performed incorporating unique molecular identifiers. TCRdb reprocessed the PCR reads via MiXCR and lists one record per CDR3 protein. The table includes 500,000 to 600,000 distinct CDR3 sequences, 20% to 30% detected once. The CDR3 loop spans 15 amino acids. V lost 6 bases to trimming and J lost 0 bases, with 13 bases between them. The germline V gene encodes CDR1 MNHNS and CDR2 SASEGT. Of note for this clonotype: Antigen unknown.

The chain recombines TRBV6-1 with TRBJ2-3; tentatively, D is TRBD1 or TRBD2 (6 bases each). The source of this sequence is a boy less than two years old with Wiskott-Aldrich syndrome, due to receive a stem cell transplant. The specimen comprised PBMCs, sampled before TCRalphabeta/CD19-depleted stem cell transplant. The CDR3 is CASSHGGASTDTQYF. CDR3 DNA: TGTGCCAGCAGCCACGGGGGCGCGAGCACAGATACGCAGTATTTT.